This T cell receptor (beta chain) comes out of a study of T cells expressing NK-cell markers. Study-level background: HCMV seropositivity characterized seven of the eight sequenced donors, and seronegativity one.

TCRdb re-called the 5' RACE reads, yielding one record per CDR3 amino acid sequence without DNA. The table for this sample gives about 150,000 distinct CDR3 sequences. Per germline, CDR1 MGHRA and CDR2 YSYEKL. The CDR3 length is 14 residues. The chain carries TRBV4-1 and TRBJ2-4; the D call of TRBD1 rests on TCRdb alone, since no DNA is present to check it. The sequenced sample consisted of blood T cells: a sorted CD56 or NKG2C T cell subset, CD4+ or CD8+ T cells, or bulk PBMC T cells (not recorded which). This clonotype originated in a man aged 18-70 years in good health. Here the CDR3 reads CASSHRETGTAQYF.